The T cell receptor (beta chain) under discussion was sequenced for a study of T cell responses to AZD1222 COVID-19 vaccine. Trimming took 4 bases from V and 1 from J, leaving 13 bases between them. Germline V gene data show CDR1 as MNHEY and CDR2 as SVGAGI. The CDR3 extends over 15 amino acids. Overall study results and limits: In the spike-specific TCR repertoire, nearly half reportedly target unmutated variant regions. White British donors predominated, females outnumbered males, and clonal diversity was possibly underestimated. Repertoire samples came only from after the peak T cell response. Spike as a whole was targeted by vaccine-associated CD4 TCRs, dominant at 160-218 and 743-854.

As concerns this clone: Its matching antigen is unknown.

Assay used: immunoSEQ multiplex PCR; TCRdb lists only in-frame clones, some missing. The table records some 120,000 clones, 75% to 90% of them present only once. Sequencing used peripheral blood, obtained on day 0 of MenACWY control vaccination. This TCR was sampled from an adult in good health. V is TRBV6-5 and J is TRBJ2-5; maybe TRBD2 (6 bases). CDR3 sequence reads: CASSSFGSGQETQYF. The CDR3 DNA reads as TGTGCCAGCAGTTCCTTTGGTAGCGGCCAAGAGACCCAGTACTTC.